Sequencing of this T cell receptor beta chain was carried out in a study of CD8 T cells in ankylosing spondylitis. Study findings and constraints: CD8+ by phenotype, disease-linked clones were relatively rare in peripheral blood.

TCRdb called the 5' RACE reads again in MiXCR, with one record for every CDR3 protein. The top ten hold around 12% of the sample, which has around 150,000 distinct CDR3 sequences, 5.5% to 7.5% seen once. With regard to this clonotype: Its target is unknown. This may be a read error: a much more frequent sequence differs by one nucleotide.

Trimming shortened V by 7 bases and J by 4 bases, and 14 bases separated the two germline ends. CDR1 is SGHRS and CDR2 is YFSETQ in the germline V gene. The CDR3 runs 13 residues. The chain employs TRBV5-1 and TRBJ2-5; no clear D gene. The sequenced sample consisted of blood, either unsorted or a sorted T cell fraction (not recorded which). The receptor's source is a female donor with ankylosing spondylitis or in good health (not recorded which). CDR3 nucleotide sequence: TGCGCCAGCCGAGAGCCCTCCGGAGAGACCCAGTACTTC. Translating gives CASREPSGETQYF.